Each of the 15 T cell receptor beta chains below was sequenced from the same sample in a study of early T cells in non-severe SARS-CoV-2 infection. TCRdb analysed the 5' RACE reads with MiXCR anew, one entry per CDR3 protein. The sample contains around 34,000 distinct CDR3 sequences, around 4.6% of which appear only once. The sample comprised whole blood. These receptors all come from an adult who was a healthcare worker with PCR-confirmed SARS-CoV-2 infection or an uninfected control (not recorded which).

At least ten counts were recorded for this clonotype. The V and J genes are TRBV12-3 or TRBV12-4 and TRBJ2-3; no firm D call. This CDR3 is 13 amino acids long. Trimming removed 7 bases at V and 0 bases at J, with 8 bases between. This CDR3 is CASTKDSTDTQYF. The CDR3 DNA follows: TGTGCCAGCACCAAGGACAGCACAGATACGCAGTATTTT.

This clonotype has ten or more counts. V and J are TRBV4-1 and TRBJ1-1; D remains unclear. Germline-derived CDR1 and CDR2 are MGHRA and YSYEKL. V lost 0 bases and J 7 bases, leaving 6 bases between the germline ends. CDR3 size: 12 residues. CDR3 loop: CASSQDGIEAFF. CDR3 DNA sequence: TGCGCCAGCAGCCAAGATGGGATTGAAGCTTTCTTT.

This clonotype was recorded at least ten times. The V and J genes are TRBV20-1 and TRBJ2-2; 9 nucleotides agree with TRBD2. Germline CDR1 DFQATT, CDR2 SNEGSKA (reference sequence). V was pared by 6 bases and J by 3 bases, with 5 bases of the junction left unmatched. The CDR3 is 14 residues long. The CDR3 DNA is TGCAGTGCCTTAGCGGGGGAATACACCGGGGAGCTGTTTTTT. This encodes CSALAGEYTGELFF.

Many counts were recorded for this clonotype. The chain uses TRBV2 and TRBJ2-3; D call uncertain. The CDR3 runs to 13 residues. Between the trimmed V and J ends, which lost 7 bases and 1 base, there was a span of 9 bases. Germline values: CDR1 SNHLY, CDR2 FYNNEI. The CDR3 region is CASTWQGTDTQYF. The CDR3 DNA sequence: TGTGCCAGCACCTGGCAGGGCACAGATACGCAGTATTTT.

This clonotype was counted ten times or more. CDR3 residues: CASSQYGQGFSEAFF. CDR3 bases: TGTGCCAGCAGCCAGTACGGACAGGGATTCTCTGAAGCTTTCTTT. V gene TRBV4-2 combines with J gene TRBJ1-1; TRBD1 matches at 8 bases. Losses at the gene ends were 3 bases for V and 6 bases for J; bases not matched to a gene: 9. The CDR3 consists of 15 residues. From germline, CDR1 is LGHNA and CDR2 YNFKEQ.

This clonotype was counted ten times or more. The rearrangement uses TRBV19 and TRBJ1-5; D is unresolved. V was trimmed by 4 bases and J by 3 bases, leaving 13 bases between them. The germline gives CDR1 LNHDA, CDR2 SQIVND (reference sequence). The CDR3 has 15 amino acids. CDR3 nucleotides: TGTGCCAGTAGTAAGTGGTCGGATGACAATCAGCCCCAGCATTTT. Amino acid sequence: CASSKWSDDNQPQHF.

At least ten counts were recorded for this clonotype. The CDR3 DNA is TGCAGCGGTGGGGGGGGTGATCAGCAGTACTTC. The encoded protein is CSGGGGDQQYF. The gene calls are TRBV29-1 and TRBJ2-7, with 7 bases lining up with TRBD2. The CDR3 covers 11 residues. CDR1 is SQVTM, CDR2 ANQGSEA, per germline. The V segment lost 7 bases and the J segment 8 bases; nucleotides outside the gene matches: 8.

This clonotype was found a few times. The chain carries TRBV9 and TRBJ1-3; D not resolved. Between the trimmed V and J ends, which lost 3 bases and 2 bases, there was a span of 12 bases. The length of the CDR3 is 15 residues. Germline-derived CDR1 and CDR2 are SGDLS and YYNGEE. CDR3 in DNA: TGTGCCAGCAGCGCCGGAGAGGGTGCTGGAAACACCATATATTTT. It encodes CASSAGEGAGNTIYF. The whole variable domain, filled in from reference TRBV9 and TRBJ1-3, reads DSGVTQTPKHLITATGQRVTLRCSPRSGDLSVYWYQQSLDQGLQFLIQYYNGEERAKGNILERFSAQQFPDLHSELNLSSLELGDSALYFCASSAGEGAGNTIYFGEGSWLTVV.

This rearrangement joins TRBV7-8 to TRBJ1-1; no reliable D call. CDR3 length equals 13 residues. Germline V gene lookup returns CDR1 SGHVS and CDR2 FQNEAQ. V lost 3 bases, J lost 11 bases, and 16 bases lay in between. The CDR3 protein is CASSLFRREQAFF. CDR3 nucleotide sequence: TGTGCCAGCAGCTTGTTTAGAAGGGAGCAGGCTTTCTTT.

This clonotype was detected many times. V and J are TRBV5-4 and TRBJ1-1, with TRBD1 identical over 7 bases. Trimming cost V 1 base and J 3 bases; bases outside gene matches: 3. CDR3 size: 14 residues. The germline V gene encodes CDR1 SGHNT and CDR2 YYREEE (reference sequence). The CDR3 reads CASSLPGQYTEAFF. CDR3 in DNA: TGTGCCAGCAGCTTGCCGGGACAGTACACTGAAGCTTTCTTT.

In this sample, this clonotype turned up many times. The J gene is TRBJ1-5, the V gene TRBV30, with D perhaps matching TRBD1 (5 bases). V lost 4 bases to trimming and J lost 5 bases, with 12 bases between them. This CDR3 is built from 13 residues. Germline CDR1 and CDR2: GTSNPN and SVGIG (reference sequence). In DNA, the CDR3 is TGTGCCTGGAATCTCAGGGAGGATCAGCCCCAGCATTTT. This encodes CAWNLREDQPQHF.

This clonotype appeared a few times. The chain recombines TRBV27 with TRBJ2-2, with D possibly matching TRBD1 (6 bases). This CDR3 contains 13 residues. Trimming left V 7 bases short and J 7 bases short, with 13 bases between. Germline V lookup: CDR1 MNHEY, CDR2 SMNVEV (reference sequence). The chain's CDR3 is CASTHRVGGELFF. Here the CDR3 DNA reads TGTGCCAGCACTCACAGGGTCGGCGGGGAGCTGTTTTTT.

The table lists this clonotype with many counts. This sequence joins TRBV18 and TRBJ1-1; D call uncertain. Trimming removed 6 bases from V and 3 bases from J, with 11 bases in between. CDR1 KGHSH and CDR2 LQKENI come from the germline V gene. CDR3 length: 13 residues. DNA of the CDR3: TGTGCCAGCTCGGAGGTCGGGGACACTGAAGCTTTCTTT. This encodes CASSEVGDTEAFF.

The CDR3 region has the DNA TGTGCCAGCAGCCAGGACCTCTACAATGAGCAGTTCTTC. Amino acid sequence: CASSQDLYNEQFF. This chain uses TRBV3-1 with TRBJ2-1; D remains ambiguous. CDR1 and CDR2 (germline): LGHDT, YNNKEL (reference sequence). The CDR3 runs 13 residues. The V end was cut by 3 bases, the J end by 3 bases, with 6 bases between.

This clonotype was counted ten times or more. V gene TRBV7-9 combines with J gene TRBJ2-7; 11 positions agree with TRBD2. CDR1 SEHNR and CDR2 FQNEAQ come from the germline V gene (reference sequence). V shed 4 bases and J 6 bases; nucleotides not matched to a gene: 5. The CDR3 is 14 residues long. CDR3 sequence (DNA): TGTGCCAGCAGCTCCGGGACTAGCGGAGGCGAGCAGTACTTC. It translates to CASSSGTSGGEQYF.